This T cell receptor (beta chain) was obtained from a study of T-cell memory formation after mild COVID-19. Study context: Clusters of TCRs were largely donor specific.

The CDR3 is made up of 14 amino acids. V was shortened by 4 bases and J by 5 bases, with 15 bases between the two germline ends. The germline CDR1 and CDR2 sequences are SGHRS and YFSETQ. Study findings and constraints: Contracting clones from day 15 to 85 showed balanced CD4/CD8; later expanders favored CD4+. Some responding clones appeared in pre-infection memory, suggesting cross-reactive memory joined.

Points on this clonotype: Antigen: not known.

One entry per CDR3 protein results from TCRdb running MiXCR on the 5' RACE reads. This repertoire shows 100,000 to 120,000 distinct CDR3 sequences, 15% to 20% found once; its top ten account for approximately 5%. This receptor was identified in a man younger than 35 who had mild COVID-19 (a few samples of this study predate the infection). Cell type and time point are not known. V is TRBV5-1 and J is TRBJ2-5; D might be TRBD2 (6 bases). Sample: PBMCs or a T cell subset sorted from them (not recorded which). The CDR3: CASSAGTSGETQYF. The DNA for the CDR3 is TGCGCCAGCAGCGCCGGGACCAGCGGGGAGACCCAGTACTTC.